These 23 T cell receptor beta chains were sequenced from one sample in a study of blood T cell repertoires in COVID-19. Sequenced by immunoSEQ multiplex PCR; TCRdb stores in-frame clones only, minus some. The sample has roughly 140,000 clones, almost 85% seen once; the top ten hold just under 3%. The sequenced material came from peripheral blood. The receptors here all came from a man in his forties or fifties with acute or convalescent COVID-19.

The V call is TRBV19, the J call TRBJ1-1; possible D gene TRBD1, 6 bases. This CDR3 region has 15 residues. The germline V gene has CDR1 LNHDA and CDR2 SQIVND (reference sequence). V lost 5 bases and J lost 5, with 18 bases in between. The DNA of the CDR3 is TGTGCCAGTAGTCAGCGGACAGTAGGGAATACTGAAGCTTTCTTT. It is translated as CASSQRTVGNTEAFF. The entire variable domain, with the rest obtained from reference TRBV19 and TRBJ1-1, is as follows: DGGITQSPKYLFRKEGQNVTLSCEQNLNHDAMYWYRQDPGQGLRLIYYSQIVNDFQKGDIAEGYSVSREKKESFPLTVTSAQKNPTAFYLCASSQRTVGNTEAFFGQGTRLTVV.

The J gene is TRBJ1-4, the V gene TRBV11-2; D not resolved. V was clipped by 1 base and J by 3 bases, with 3 bases between them. The CDR3 is 13 amino acids. The germline gives CDR1 SGHAT, CDR2 FQNNGV. CDR3 sequence (DNA): TGTGCCAGCAGCTTAGCATCTAATGAAAAACTGTTTTTT. Translating gives CASSLASNEKLFF.

The CDR3 here is CASSIGGEGNTEAFF. For the CDR3, the DNA is TGTGCCAGTAGTATAGGAGGAGAGGGGAACACTGAAGCTTTCTTT. The rearrangement uses TRBV19 and TRBJ1-1; D not resolved. This CDR3 is 15 amino acids long. Trimming pared 1 base from V and 1 base from J, leaving 10 bases between. The germline V gene encodes CDR1 LNHDA and CDR2 SQIVND (reference sequence).

CDR3 sequence: CASSPTGQETQYF. CDR3 nucleotides: TGCGCCAGCAGCCCGACAGGGCAAGAGACCCAGTACTTC. The chain uses TRBV4-1 and TRBJ2-5, with 7 bases matching TRBD1. J lost 2 bases, V lost 4 bases, and 1 base had no gene match. CDR3 length equals 13 residues. CDR1 and CDR2 (germline): MGHRA, YSYEKL.

This sequence joins TRBV3-1 (or the pseudogene TRBV3-2) and TRBJ2-3; 11 bases fit TRBD2. This CDR3 has 16 residues. J lost 2 bases, V lost 5 bases, and 6 bases had no gene match. Germline assignment: CDR1 LGHDT and CDR2 YNNKEL (reference sequence). The CDR3 sequence is CASSSLAGGLTDTQYF. Written as DNA, the CDR3 is TGTGCCAGCAGCAGCCTAGCGGGAGGCCTCACAGATACGCAGTATTTT.

This chain joins TRBV5-1 and TRBJ2-7, with 7 bases identical to TRBD1. This CDR3 contains 16 residues. V shed 4 bases, J shed 3 bases, and the junction held 13 bases outside the gene matches. The germline gives CDR1 SGHRS, CDR2 YFSETQ. In DNA, the CDR3 is TGCGCCAGCAGCGAACCCGGGACAGCGAGCTACTACGAGCAGTACTTC. It translates to CASSEPGTASYYEQYF. Full variable domain (outside the CDR3, taken from reference TRBV5-1 and TRBJ2-7): KAGVTQTPRYLIKTRGQQVTLSCSPISGHRSVSWYQQTPGQGLQFLFEYFSETQRNKGNFPGRFSGRQFSNSRSEMNVSTLELGDSALYLCASSEPGTASYYEQYFGPGTRLTVT.

This clone occurred once. The chain joins TRBV9 to TRBJ2-5; no reliable D call. The CDR3 is 14 residues long. The germline gives CDR1 SGDLS, CDR2 YYNGEE. Trimming left V 0 bases short and J 2 bases short, with 8 bases between. CDR3 in amino acids: CASSVGPLQETQYF. In DNA, the CDR3 is TGTGCCAGCAGCGTAGGGCCTCTGCAAGAGACCCAGTACTTC.

This rearrangement joins TRBV9 to TRBJ1-2; TRBD1 matches 7 bases. Germline CDR1 is SGDLS and CDR2 is YYNGEE. The CDR3 is 16 residues long. Trimming at V came to 3 bases and at J to 0 bases, leaving 8 bases not matched to a gene. The CDR3 region has the DNA TGTGCCAGCAGCGCCGGACAGGAGAGGGCTAACTATGGCTACACCTTC. Its translation is CASSAGQERANYGYTF.

The V gene is TRBV14, the J gene TRBJ1-1; D perhaps matches TRBD1 (5 bases). Germline CDR1 SGHDN, CDR2 FVKESK. This CDR3 is 16 amino acids long. With 6 bases removed from V and 2 bases from J, the gap between germline ends came to 19 bases. The CDR3 protein is CASRLVIQAINTEAFF. CDR3 bases: TGTGCCAGCAGGCTTGTAATACAGGCGATTAACACTGAAGCTTTCTTT.

This clone was detected a few times. The chain combines TRBV2 with TRBJ2-2; D is possibly TRBD1 (6 bases). Germline CDR1 and CDR2: SNHLY and FYNNEI. This CDR3 spans 13 amino acids. V lost 9 bases and J lost 3, with 11 bases in between. CDR3 in amino acids: CARENRDTGELFF. The CDR3 nucleotides are TGTGCCAGGGAAAACAGGGACACCGGGGAGCTGTTTTTT.

This chain uses TRBV5-6 with TRBJ1-3; tentative D call: TRBD1 (5 bases). The germline gives CDR1 SGHDT, CDR2 YYEEEE. CDR3 length equals 16 residues. V gave up 4 bases and J gave up 0 bases, with 14 bases separating them. This CDR3 reads CASSALQEYSGNTIYF. DNA for the CDR3: TGTGCCAGCAGCGCGTTACAGGAGTACTCTGGAAACACCATATATTTT.

The rearrangement uses TRBV5-1 and TRBJ1-2, with 7 positions matching TRBD1. Losses at the gene ends were 0 bases for V and 5 bases for J; bases not matched to a gene: 4. CDR3 length: 14 residues. Germline V CDR1 and CDR2: SGHRS, YFSETQ. The CDR3 coding sequence is TGCGCCAGCAGCTTGGTTGGGACAGAGTATGGCTACACCTTC. As protein: CASSLVGTEYGYTF.

The chain uses TRBV10-1 and TRBJ2-7; possible D gene TRBD2, 6 bases. Germline lookup yields CDR1 WNHNN and CDR2 SYGVQD (reference sequence). The CDR3 loop spans 14 amino acids. Trimming cost V 4 bases and J 0 bases, with 10 bases left between them. CDR3 in DNA: TGCGCCAGCAGTGTAGACGGGAGCTCCTACGAGCAGTACTTC. This codes for CASSVDGSSYEQYF.

This chain joins TRBV28 and TRBJ1-5, with D perhaps matching TRBD1 (5 bases). Germline V gene sequence: CDR1 MDHEN, CDR2 SYDVKM. V was pared by 1 base and J by 7 bases, with 11 bases between. The CDR3 contains 14 residues. The CDR3: CASSLYTGQQPQHF. The CDR3 DNA reads as TGTGCCAGCAGTTTATATACAGGTCAACAGCCCCAGCATTTT.

This sequence joins TRBV18 and TRBJ2-1, with 9 bases lining up with TRBD1. Germline assignment: CDR1 KGHSH and CDR2 LQKENI. V gave up 3 bases and J gave up 7 bases; unmatched junction bases: 1. The CDR3 is 13 amino acids. CDR3 loop: CASSPGQGNEQFF. The CDR3 DNA follows: TGTGCCAGCTCACCGGGACAGGGAAATGAGCAGTTCTTC.

J is TRBJ1-1 and V is TRBV27; D is uncertain. V lost 5 bases and J lost 0, with 7 bases in between. This CDR3 has 13 residues. CDR1 is MNHEY and CDR2 is SMNVEV in the germline V gene (reference sequence). CDR3 bases: TGTGCCAGCAGTCACACGATGAACACTGAAGCTTTCTTT. Its protein product is CASSHTMNTEAFF.

The chain has TRBV11-3 and TRBJ2-1; no reliable D call. The germline V gene encodes CDR1 SGHNT and CDR2 YENEEA. V shed 0 bases and J shed 8 bases, with 5 bases lying between them. The length of the CDR3 is 12 residues. DNA for the CDR3: TGTGCCAGCAGCTTAGACCTCGATGAGCAGTTCTTC. Protein sequence: CASSLDLDEQFF.

This chain joins TRBV5-1 and TRBJ2-3, with 9 bases that match TRBD2. CDR1 is SGHRS and CDR2 is YFSETQ in the germline V gene. The V segment lost 4 bases and the J segment 2 bases; nucleotides outside the gene matches: 5. The CDR3 consists of 15 residues. In DNA form, the CDR3 reads TGCGCCAGCAGCCTAGCGGGACCAACCACAGATACGCAGTATTTT. Translating it yields CASSLAGPTTDTQYF.

The CDR3 sequence: CASSLAGNHNEQFF. The CDR3 DNA follows: TGTGCCAGCAGTCTAGCGGGCAACCACAATGAGCAGTTCTTC. The V gene is TRBV6-5, the J gene TRBJ2-1; 8 bases fit TRBD2. The germline V gene has CDR1 MNHEY and CDR2 SVGAGI. V shed 5 bases and J 5 bases; nucleotides not matched to a gene: 5. The CDR3 has 14 amino acids.

V is TRBV30 and J is TRBJ1-4; no clear D gene. CDR1 and CDR2 from the germline V gene are GTSNPN and SVGIG (reference sequence). Trimming took off 0 bases at V and 7 bases at J, with 6 bases between the two ends. The CDR3 has 12 residues. The CDR3 spells CAWSVIPEKLFF. The CDR3 coding sequence is TGTGCCTGGAGTGTTATTCCTGAAAAACTGTTTTTT.

The rearrangement links TRBV7-3 to TRBJ2-1; TRBD2 might be the D (7 bases). Germline assignment: CDR1 SGHTA and CDR2 FQGTGA. The CDR3 length is 17 residues. V was trimmed by 2 bases and J by 2 bases, leaving 16 bases between them. The CDR3 DNA reads as TGTGCCAGCAGCTTAGCACCGTGGCGGGGGCCCTACAATGAGCAGTTCTTC. Protein product: CASSLAPWRGPYNEQFF.

The chain employs TRBV7-9 and TRBJ1-5; D gene ambiguous. Germline CDR1 and CDR2: SEHNR and FQNEAQ (reference sequence). Deletions cut 1 base from V and 3 bases from J, with 7 bases between. CDR3 length: 14 residues. CDR3 in amino acids: CASSLGGDNQPQHF. The CDR3 DNA reads as TGTGCCAGCAGCTTAGGCGGGGACAATCAGCCCCAGCATTTT.

The chain carries TRBV7-8 and TRBJ2-5; D is uncertain. The V and J ends lost 4 bases and 7 bases respectively, with 10 bases between them. This CDR3 is 12 amino acids long. Germline CDR1 SGHVS, CDR2 FQNEAQ. The CDR3 region is CASSSIPGTQYF. The CDR3 nucleotides read TGTGCCAGCAGCTCTATCCCGGGGACCCAGTACTTC.